These 15 T cell receptor beta chains were sequenced from one sample in a study of blood T cell repertoires in COVID-19 (dated by TCRdb to about 2020). The protocol used for the library was the immunoSEQ multiplex PCR assay. TCRdb's version of the immuneACCESS table is confined to in-frame rearrangements and falls short of the full clone set. An unresolved V gene accounts for under half of the shortfall where checked; the remainder is of unknown origin. For this sample there are around 190,000 clones; more than 60% appear just once. In total, the top ten clones hold 9.5% to 15% of the sample. Sequencing was done on a sample of peripheral blood. Receptors originate from a woman aged 45-65 years with acute or convalescent COVID-19.

The chain is built from TRBV25-1 and TRBJ2-2, with D possibly matching TRBD2 (6 bases). Germline lookup yields CDR1 MGHDK and CDR2 SYGVNS. V lost 8 bases, J lost 1 base, and 11 bases lay in between. The CDR3 contains 14 residues. DNA of the CDR3: TGTGCCAGCGAGGGGAGGCTGAACACCGGGGAGCTGTTTTTT. Its translation: CASEGRLNTGELFF. The entire variable domain, with the rest obtained from reference TRBV25-1 and TRBJ2-2, is as follows: EADIYQTPRYLVIGTGKKITLECSQTMGHDKMYWYQQDPGMELHLIHYSYGVNSTEKGDLSSESTVSRIRTEHFPLTLESARPSHTSQYLCASEGRLNTGELFFGEGSRLTVL.

This clone appeared a single time. This rearrangement joins TRBV9 to TRBJ2-7; the match to TRBD1 covers 7 bases. The CDR3 loop spans 12 amino acids. Germline V lookup: CDR1 SGDLS, CDR2 YYNGEE. Trimming removed 7 bases from V and 7 bases from J; junction bases left unmatched: 8. The CDR3 reads CASQGDGLEQYF. The CDR3 DNA is TGTGCCAGCCAGGGGGATGGGCTAGAGCAGTACTTC.

The chain couples TRBV6-5 to TRBJ2-7; D may be TRBD2 (5 bases). V lost 5 bases, J lost 7 bases, and 15 bases lay in between. Germline-derived CDR1 and CDR2 are MNHEY and SVGAGI. The CDR3 sequence is 13 residues long. The CDR3 spells CASSPQGRGEQYF. CDR3 DNA: TGTGCCAGCAGTCCCCAAGGGAGAGGGGAGCAGTACTTC.

The chain carries TRBV28 and TRBJ1-6, with D tentatively TRBD1 (6 bases). CDR1 and CDR2 (germline): MDHEN, SYDVKM. CDR3 length equals 16 residues. Trimming removed 7 bases at V and 7 bases at J, with 20 bases between. The CDR3: CASNEPGAGANSPLHF. CDR3 nucleotide sequence: TGTGCCAGCAACGAGCCCGGCGCAGGGGCCAATTCACCCCTCCACTTT. Full variable domain (outside the CDR3, taken from reference TRBV28 and TRBJ1-6): DVKVTQSSRYLVKRTGEKVFLECVQDMDHENMFWYRQDPGLGLRLIYFSYDVKMKEKGDIPEGYSVSREKKERFSLILESASTNQTSMYLCASNEPGAGANSPLHFGNGTRLTVT.

Here the CDR3 DNA reads TGTGCCAGCAGCTTACCAACTGGGGCCAACCTTGGCTACACCTTC. It codes for CASSLPTGANLGYTF. The chain combines TRBV5-4 with TRBJ1-2; a weak D match, TRBD1 (5 bases). V was clipped by 2 bases and J by 7 bases, with 18 bases between them. Germline V gene data show CDR1 as SGHNT and CDR2 as YYREEE (reference sequence). CDR3 size: 15 residues.

The chain links TRBV6-1 to TRBJ2-4, with TRBD2 matching 11 bases. V lost 0 bases to trimming and J lost 7 bases; unmatched junction nucleotides: 2. CDR3 size: 15 residues. CDR1 MNHNS and CDR2 SASEGT come from the germline V gene. The DNA for the CDR3 is TGTGCCAGCAGTGAAGCTAGCGGGGGGGGCAACATTCAGTACTTC. Amino acids: CASSEASGGGNIQYF.

V is TRBV10-2 and J is TRBJ2-5; 8 bases agree with TRBD2. Germline values: CDR1 WSHSY, CDR2 SAAADI. This CDR3 has 15 amino acids. V gave up 2 bases and J gave up 2 bases; unmatched junction bases: 4. The CDR3 loop reads CASSEAGGRQETQYF. The CDR3 bases are TGCGCCAGCAGTGAGGCGGGAGGCCGTCAAGAGACCCAGTACTTC.

V gene TRBV28 combines with J gene TRBJ1-5, with 9 bases lining up with TRBD1. Germline V gene data show CDR1 as MDHEN and CDR2 as SYDVKM. The CDR3 length is 14 residues. V shed 8 bases, J shed 5 bases, and the junction held 7 bases outside the gene matches. The CDR3 loop is CASFDRGTHQPQHF. The CDR3 coding sequence is TGTGCCAGCTTCGACAGGGGGACGCATCAGCCCCAGCATTTT.

The V gene is TRBV6-5, the J gene TRBJ1-5; a possible D gene is TRBD1 (6 bases). CDR3 size: 14 residues. Germline V gene sequence: CDR1 MNHEY, CDR2 SVGAGI. Trimming removed 6 bases from V and 0 bases from J, with 9 bases in between. The CDR3 spells CASRGQISNQPQHF. The DNA for the CDR3 is TGTGCCAGCAGAGGACAGATTAGCAATCAGCCCCAGCATTTT.

This chain uses TRBV6-5 with TRBJ2-7; a weak D match, TRBD1 (7 bases). The V and J ends lost 2 bases and 5 bases respectively, with 16 bases between them. CDR3 size: 15 residues. CDR1 MNHEY and CDR2 SVGAGI come from the germline V gene. CDR3: CASSYTAGQQDEQYF. The CDR3 DNA follows: TGTGCCAGCAGTTACACCGCGGGACAGCAGGACGAGCAGTACTTC.

This chain connects TRBV12-1 to TRBJ1-5; the table gives TRBD1 as D, unverified against the DNA. TRBV12-1 is shown as a pseudogene. The CDR3 is 16 residues long. This CDR3 reads CASSSADRDSNQPQHF. The CDR3 region has the DNA TGTGCCAGCAGCTCGGCTGACAGGGATAGCAATCAGCCCCAGCATTTT.

CDR3 protein: CASSLDFRDTQYF. Written as DNA, the CDR3 is TGTGCCAGCAGTTTAGACTTTCGGGATACGCAGTATTTT. J is TRBJ2-3 and V is TRBV27; no clear D gene. The CDR3 contains 13 residues. Deletions cut 2 bases from V and 6 bases from J, with 9 bases between. The germline gives CDR1 MNHEY, CDR2 SMNVEV (reference sequence).

This chain connects TRBV11-3 to TRBJ2-2; TRBD1 matches at 8 bases. The germline gives CDR1 SGHNT, CDR2 YENEEA. This CDR3 comprises 15 residues. The junction had 4 bases not matched to a gene; V was cut back by 1 base and J by 6 bases. CDR3: CASSLATGVAGELFF. The DNA of the CDR3 is TGTGCCAGCAGCTTAGCGACAGGGGTTGCCGGGGAGCTGTTTTTT.

The V and J genes are TRBV19 and TRBJ2-3; 7 bases fit TRBD2. The CDR3 contains 16 residues. The trim removed 3 bases at V and 4 bases at J, leaving 10 bases unmatched. CDR1 and CDR2 (germline): LNHDA, SQIVND (reference sequence). CDR3 protein: CASSMGGEMVPDTQYF. CDR3 DNA sequence: TGTGCCAGTAGTATGGGAGGGGAGATGGTTCCAGATACGCAGTATTTT.

V is TRBV18 and J is TRBJ2-5, with 7 bases lining up with TRBD1. CDR1 is KGHSH, CDR2 LQKENI, per germline. This CDR3 is built from 15 residues. V was clipped by 4 bases and J by 4 bases; unmatched bases: 9. The CDR3, as DNA: TGTGCCAGCTCACAGGGTGAGGGGGCACGAGAGACCCAGTACTTC. It translates to CASSQGEGARETQYF.